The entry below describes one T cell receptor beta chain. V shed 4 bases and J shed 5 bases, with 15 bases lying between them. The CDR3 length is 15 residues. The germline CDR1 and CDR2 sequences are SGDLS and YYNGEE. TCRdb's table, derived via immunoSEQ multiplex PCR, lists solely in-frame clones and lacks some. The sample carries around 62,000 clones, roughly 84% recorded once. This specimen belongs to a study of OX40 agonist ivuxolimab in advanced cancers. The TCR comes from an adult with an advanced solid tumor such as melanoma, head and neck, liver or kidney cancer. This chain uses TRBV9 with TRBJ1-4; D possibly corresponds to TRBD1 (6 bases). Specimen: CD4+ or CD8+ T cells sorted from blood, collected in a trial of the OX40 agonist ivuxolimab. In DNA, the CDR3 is TGTGCCAGCAGCCCTCTGGCCAGGGGCAATGAAAAACTGTTTTTT. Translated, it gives CASSPLARGNEKLFF.